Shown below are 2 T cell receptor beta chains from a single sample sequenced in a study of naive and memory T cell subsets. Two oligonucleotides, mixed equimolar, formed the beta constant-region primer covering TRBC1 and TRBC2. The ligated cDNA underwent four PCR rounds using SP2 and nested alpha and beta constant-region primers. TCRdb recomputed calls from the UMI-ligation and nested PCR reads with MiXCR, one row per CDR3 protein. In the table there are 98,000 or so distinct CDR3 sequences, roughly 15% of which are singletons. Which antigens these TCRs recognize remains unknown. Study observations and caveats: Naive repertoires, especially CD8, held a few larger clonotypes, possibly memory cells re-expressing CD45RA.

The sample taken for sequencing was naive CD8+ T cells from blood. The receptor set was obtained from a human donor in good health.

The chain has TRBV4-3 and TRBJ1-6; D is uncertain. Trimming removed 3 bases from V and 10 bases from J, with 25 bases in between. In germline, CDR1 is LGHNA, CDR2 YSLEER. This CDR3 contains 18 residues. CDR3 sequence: CASSQKPGPSTLGSPLHF. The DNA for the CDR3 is TGCGCCAGCAGCCAGAAACCCGGACCCTCCACCCTTGGGTCACCCCTCCACTTT.

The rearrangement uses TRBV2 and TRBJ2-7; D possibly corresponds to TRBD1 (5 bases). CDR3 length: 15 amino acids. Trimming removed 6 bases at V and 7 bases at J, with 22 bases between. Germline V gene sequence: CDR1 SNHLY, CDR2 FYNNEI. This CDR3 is CASSGQTGQVGEQYF. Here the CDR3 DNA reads TGTGCCAGCAGCGGCCAAACCGGACAAGTTGGAGAGCAGTACTTC. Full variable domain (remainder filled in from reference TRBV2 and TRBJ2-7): EPEVTQTPSHQVTQMGQEVILRCVPISNHLYFYWYRQILGQKVEFLVSFYNNEISEKSEIFDDQFSVERPDGSNFTLKIRSTKLEDSAMYFCASSGQTGQVGEQYFGPGTRLTVT.